This T cell receptor beta chain is drawn from a study of blood T cell repertoires in COVID-19. On the study more broadly: There were acute and convalescent COVID-19 samples, and they came from the United States, Italy and Spain.

CDR3 length: 15 amino acids. Trimming took off 1 base at V and 2 bases at J, with 6 bases between the two ends. Germline V gene data show CDR1 as SGHAT and CDR2 as FQDESV (reference sequence). Clones were sequenced by immunoSEQ multiplex PCR, and TCRdb holds only the in-frame ones, with some missing. The table records some 110,000 clones, 86% of them present only once. This chain connects TRBV11-1 to TRBJ2-6; unclear D gene. Source material: peripheral blood. The sequence derives from a human donor in a cohort sampled during active COVID-19. This chain's CDR3 is CASSLGHPGANVLTF. CDR3 nucleotides: TGTGCCAGCAGCTTAGGACATCCTGGGGCCAACGTCCTGACTTTC.